Following are 24 T cell receptor beta chains from one sample sequenced in a study of shared clonotypes between healthy human individuals. The assay was immunoSEQ multiplex PCR, and TCRdb's table has in-frame clones only and misses some. The data contain approximately 1.4 million clones, 95% to 99% of them singletons. Sequenced input: naive CD4+ T cells sorted from blood. Regarding subset: CD45RA+ positively selected. The receptors here all came from a young man in good health.

J is TRBJ2-3 and V is TRBV9, with 8 bases lining up with TRBD2. Germline CDR1 is SGDLS and CDR2 is YYNGEE. Trimming cost V 3 bases and J 6 bases; bases outside gene matches: 12. This CDR3 comprises 16 residues. CDR3 bases: TGTGCCAGCAGCGGCGGACCCGGGACTAGAGCCGATACGCAGTATTTT. Translated: CASSGGPGTRADTQYF.

The chain links TRBV28 to TRBJ1-2; 8 bases align to TRBD1. Trimming took 8 bases from V and 5 from J; bases not matched to a gene: 13. The germline V gene encodes CDR1 MDHEN and CDR2 SYDVKM. CDR3 length: 15 amino acids. CDR3 nucleotide sequence: TGTGCCAGCCAGTCTTTGGGGACAGGTCGGTATGGCTACACCTTC. Translating it yields CASQSLGTGRYGYTF.

The V call is TRBV7-9, the J call TRBJ2-2; 8 nucleotides agree with TRBD2. Germline CDR1 is SEHNR and CDR2 is FQNEAQ (reference sequence). CDR3 length equals 14 residues. V trimming: 5 bases; J trimming: 7 bases; junction bases outside the gene matches: 6. The chain's CDR3 is CASSHGTRNGELFF. The CDR3 nucleotides read TGTGCCAGCAGCCACGGGACTAGGAACGGGGAGCTGTTTTTT. The full variable domain, completed using reference TRBV7-9 and TRBJ2-2, is DTGVSQNPRHKITKRGQNVTFRCDPISEHNRLYWYRQTLGQGPEFLTYFQNEAQLEKSRLLSDRFSAERPKGSFSTLEIQRTEQGDSAMYLCASSHGTRNGELFFGEGSRLTVL.

The chain joins TRBV9 to TRBJ2-7; 7 nucleotides line up with TRBD1. V lost 3 bases to trimming and J lost 6 bases; unmatched junction nucleotides: 9. In germline, CDR1 is SGDLS, CDR2 YYNGEE. The CDR3 length is 14 residues. For the CDR3, the DNA is TGTGCCAGCAGCGCGGGACAGCGACCGAGCGAGCAGTACTTC. This encodes CASSAGQRPSEQYF.

CDR3 nucleotides: TGCAGCGTTGAAGATGGACTAGCGGGACGACTCTTCGAGCAGTACTTC. Its protein is CSVEDGLAGRLFEQYF. The chain combines TRBV29-1 with TRBJ2-7; 12 bases align to TRBD2. The CDR3 has 16 residues. CDR1 and CDR2 from the germline V gene are SQVTM and ANQGSEA. The V and J ends lost 0 bases and 6 bases, in that order; junction bases with no gene match: 9.

For the CDR3, the DNA is TGTGCCAGCTCCCTCACGGGTTTAAACGAGCAGTACTTC. Encoded protein: CASSLTGLNEQYF. The chain has TRBV18 and TRBJ2-7; no reliable D call. The V end lost 6 bases, the J end lost 5 bases, and 14 bases lay between the germline ends. CDR1 and CDR2 from the germline V gene are KGHSH and LQKENI. The CDR3 totals 13 residues.

This rearrangement joins TRBV2 to TRBJ2-2; D may correspond to TRBD1 or TRBD2 (5 bases each). Trimming pared 4 bases from V and 6 bases from J, leaving 12 bases between. Germline V gives CDR1 SNHLY, CDR2 FYNNEI. CDR3 length: 14 amino acids. The CDR3 is CASSGALGAGELFF. Written as DNA, the CDR3 is TGTGCCAGCAGTGGGGCTTTGGGGGCCGGGGAGCTGTTTTTT.

This clone appeared once. Other DNA sequences from this sample encode an identical CDR3 as well. DNA of the CDR3: TGTGCCAGCAGCTCCAGCTCCTACGAGCAGTACTTC. Its translation: CASSSSSYEQYF. The chain employs TRBV7-2 and TRBJ2-7; unclear D gene. CDR1 is SGHTA, CDR2 FQGNSA, per germline. The CDR3 runs 12 residues. The V and J ends lost 4 bases and 0 bases respectively, with 4 bases between them.

V and J are TRBV6-5 and TRBJ1-3, with D possibly being TRBD1 (6 bases). The germline V gene encodes CDR1 MNHEY and CDR2 SVGAGI. The CDR3 is made up of 14 amino acids. V lost 2 bases and J 8 bases, leaving 13 bases between the germline ends. CDR3 nucleotides: TGTGCCAGCAGTTACACGAGGGGGACCTACACCATATATTTT. Translation: CASSYTRGTYTIYF.

This chain connects TRBV29-1 to TRBJ2-5; TRBD1 matches 9 bases. Per the germline V gene, CDR1 is SQVTM and CDR2 is ANQGSEA. J lost 4 bases, V lost 0 bases, and 9 bases had no gene match. The CDR3 runs to 16 residues. CDR3 DNA: TGCAGCGTTGAAGATCAGGGAACAGGGGGCTTAGAGACCCAGTACTTC. Residues: CSVEDQGTGGLETQYF. The whole variable domain, filled in from reference TRBV29-1 and TRBJ2-5, reads SAVISQKPSRDICQRGTSLTIQCQVDSQVTMMFWYRQQPGQSLTLIATANQGSEATYESGFVIDKFPISRPNLTFSTLTVSNMSPEDSSIYLCSVEDQGTGGLETQYFGPGTRLLVL.

The V gene is TRBV30, the J gene TRBJ1-2, with TRBD1 identical over 7 bases. Germline trimming cut 3 bases from V and 5 bases from J; bases unmatched to any gene: 6. The CDR3 loop spans 13 amino acids. CDR1 and CDR2 (germline): GTSNPN, SVGIG (reference sequence). CDR3: CAWSRQGGYGYTF. In nucleotides, the CDR3 is TGTGCCTGGAGCCGACAGGGTGGGTATGGCTACACCTTC.

The chain is built from TRBV6-5 and TRBJ2-1; perhaps TRBD2 as D (5 bases). Germline V CDR1 and CDR2: MNHEY, SVGAGI. Trimming stripped 4 bases from V and 0 bases from J, with 10 bases between. CDR3 size: 15 residues. CDR3 nucleotide sequence: TGTGCCAGCAGTTTACTAGGAGGCTCCTACAATGAGCAGTTCTTC. Its translation is CASSLLGGSYNEQFF.

This clone was observed once. CDR3 protein: CASSLGGLHGTQYF. In nucleotides, the CDR3 is TGTGCCAGCAGCTTAGGAGGGCTTCATGGTACGCAGTATTTT. V is TRBV11-1 and J is TRBJ2-3; perhaps TRBD2 as D (5 bases). CDR3 length: 14 residues. Germline V gene lookup returns CDR1 SGHAT and CDR2 FQDESV (reference sequence). Trimming took off 1 base at V and 8 bases at J, with 13 bases between the two ends.

This chain joins TRBV2 and TRBJ1-4; tentatively, D is TRBD1 (6 bases). The germline gives CDR1 SNHLY, CDR2 FYNNEI. The CDR3 totals 15 residues. Trimming took 2 bases from V and 8 from J, leaving 15 bases between them. CDR3 sequence: CASSERGLAGEKLFF. As DNA, the CDR3 is TGTGCCAGCAGTGAACGGGGGCTAGCCGGGGAAAAACTGTTTTTT.

The CDR3 region has the DNA TGTGCCATCAGCCTACTAAGGGACAGGGGTCACGAGACCCAGTACTTC. It translates to CAISLLRDRGHETQYF. The chain carries TRBV10-3 and TRBJ2-5; 10 positions agree with TRBD1. Germline CDR1 reads ENHRY; CDR2 reads SYGVKD. The CDR3 is 16 residues long. The V and J ends lost 6 bases and 5 bases, in that order; junction bases with no gene match: 12.

This sequence joins TRBV9 and TRBJ2-2; 7 nucleotides line up with TRBD2. Trimming at V came to 0 bases and at J to 6 bases, leaving 5 bases not matched to a gene. The CDR3 runs to 15 residues. The germline gives CDR1 SGDLS, CDR2 YYNGEE. This CDR3 reads CASSVVLGGAGELFF. In DNA form, the CDR3 reads TGTGCCAGCAGCGTAGTTTTGGGAGGGGCCGGGGAGCTGTTTTTT.

This chain joins TRBV4-1 and TRBJ2-7; D possibly corresponds to TRBD2 (5 bases). Between the trimmed V and J ends, which lost 4 bases and 7 bases, there was a span of 20 bases. CDR3 length: 15 amino acids. CDR1 and CDR2 from the germline V gene are MGHRA and YSYEKL. CDR3 sequence: CASSPGGGGFFEQYF. CDR3 coding DNA: TGCGCCAGCAGCCCAGGCGGCGGCGGGTTTTTTGAGCAGTACTTC.

The genes are TRBV6-5 and TRBJ2-7, with D hard to call. The CDR3 runs 13 residues. V was clipped by 6 bases and J by 4 bases, with 13 bases between them. Per germline, CDR1 MNHEY and CDR2 SVGAGI. CDR3 residues: CASSETDPYEQYF. For the CDR3, the DNA is TGTGCCAGCAGCGAAACCGACCCTTACGAGCAGTACTTC.

V is TRBV11-3 and J is TRBJ2-1; D is unclear. This CDR3 contains 16 residues. Trimming cost V 1 base and J 0 bases, with 10 bases left between them. Germline-derived CDR1 and CDR2 are SGHNT and YENEEA. The CDR3 spells CASSLGGRSSYNEQFF. CDR3 DNA: TGTGCCAGCAGCTTAGGCGGCAGGAGCTCCTACAATGAGCAGTTCTTC.

The chain carries TRBV7-6 and TRBJ2-1; D is perhaps TRBD1 or TRBD2 (5 bases each). CDR3 length: 15 residues. CDR1 and CDR2 from the germline V gene are SGHVS and FNYEAQ. The ends were cut back, 5 bases at V and 2 bases at J, with 13 bases in the middle. The CDR3 reads CASSRGELPYNEQFF. In nucleotides, the CDR3 is TGTGCCAGCAGCCGAGGGGAGTTGCCCTACAATGAGCAGTTCTTC.

This chain links TRBV7-7 with TRBJ2-5; no reliable D call. Germline-derived CDR1 and CDR2 are SSHAT and FNYEAQ (reference sequence). V was pared by 5 bases and J by 2 bases, with 18 bases between. The CDR3 runs to 16 residues. The CDR3 loop reads CASSKNLVEGQETQYF. In DNA, the CDR3 is TGTGCCAGCAGCAAAAACCTAGTAGAAGGGCAAGAGACCCAGTACTTC.

The chain joins TRBV5-6 to TRBJ2-7; 9 bases align to TRBD2. Germline V lookup: CDR1 SGHDT, CDR2 YYEEEE. CDR3 length: 16 residues. The V and J ends lost 4 bases and 2 bases, in that order; junction bases with no gene match: 10. The CDR3 nucleotides read TGTGCCAGCAGCCCACACCTAGCGGGACTGCCCTACGAGCAGTACTTC. It specifies CASSPHLAGLPYEQYF. The whole variable domain, remainder taken from reference TRBV5-6 and TRBJ2-7, is DAGVTQSPTHLIKTRGQQVTLRCSPKSGHDTVSWYQQALGQGPQFIFQYYEEEERQRGNFPDRFSGHQFPNYSSELNVNALLLGDSALYLCASSPHLAGLPYEQYFGPGTRLTVT.

The chain combines TRBV28 with TRBJ1-2, with 9 nucleotides matching TRBD1. The CDR3 is made up of 16 amino acids. CDR1 is MDHEN, CDR2 SYDVKM, per germline. The V and J ends lost 5 bases and 6 bases, in that order; junction bases with no gene match: 13. In DNA form, the CDR3 reads TGTGCCAGCAGTCAACTGGGGAGACAGGGGGACGATGGCTACACCTTC. This sequence encodes CASSQLGRQGDDGYTF.

The chain joins TRBV7-2 to TRBJ1-2; D is uncertain. Germline-derived CDR1 and CDR2 are SGHTA and FQGNSA. V shed 3 bases and J shed 2 bases, with 13 bases lying between them. The CDR3 runs to 15 residues. The CDR3 bases are TGTGCCAGCAGCTTGTTCGAGAGGCGGAACTATGGCTACACCTTC. Amino acids: CASSLFERRNYGYTF.